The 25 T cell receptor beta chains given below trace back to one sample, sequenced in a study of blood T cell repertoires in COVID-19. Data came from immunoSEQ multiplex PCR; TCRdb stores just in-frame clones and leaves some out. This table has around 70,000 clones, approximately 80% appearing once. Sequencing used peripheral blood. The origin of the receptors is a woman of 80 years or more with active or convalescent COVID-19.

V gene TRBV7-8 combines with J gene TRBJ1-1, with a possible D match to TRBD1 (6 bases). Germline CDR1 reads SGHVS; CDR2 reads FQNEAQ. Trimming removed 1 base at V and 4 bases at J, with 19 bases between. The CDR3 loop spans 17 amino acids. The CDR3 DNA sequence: TGTGCCAGCAGCTTAGGGGGTACGCAGGGGCGGTCCACTGAAGCTTTCTTT. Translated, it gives CASSLGGTQGRSTEAFF.

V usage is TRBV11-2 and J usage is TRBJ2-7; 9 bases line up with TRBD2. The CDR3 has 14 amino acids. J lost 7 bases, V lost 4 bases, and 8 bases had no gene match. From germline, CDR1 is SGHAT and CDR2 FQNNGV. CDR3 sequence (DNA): TGTGCCAGCAGCTCCTTAGCGGGAGCGGAGGAGCAGTACTTC. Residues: CASSSLAGAEEQYF. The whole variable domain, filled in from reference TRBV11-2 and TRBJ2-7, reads EAGVAQSPRYKIIEKRQSVAFWCNPISGHATLYWYQQILGQGPKLLIQFQNNGVVDDSQLPKDRFSAERLKGVDSTLKIQPAKLEDSAVYLCASSSLAGAEEQYFGPGTRLTVT.

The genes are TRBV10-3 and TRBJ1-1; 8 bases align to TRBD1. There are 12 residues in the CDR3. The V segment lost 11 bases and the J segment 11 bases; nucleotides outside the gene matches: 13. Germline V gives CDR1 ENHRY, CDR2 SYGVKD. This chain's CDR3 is CASGQGGTSAFF. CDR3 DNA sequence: TGTGCCTCCGGACAGGGAGGGACCTCGGCTTTCTTT.

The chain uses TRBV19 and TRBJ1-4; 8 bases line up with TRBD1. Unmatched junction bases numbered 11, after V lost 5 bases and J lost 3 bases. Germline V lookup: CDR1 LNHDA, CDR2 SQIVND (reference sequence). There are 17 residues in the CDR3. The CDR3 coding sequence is TGTGCCAGTAGTGTCTCAGGGGGCGGATCGTCTAATGAAAAACTGTTTTTT. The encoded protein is CASSVSGGGSSNEKLFF.

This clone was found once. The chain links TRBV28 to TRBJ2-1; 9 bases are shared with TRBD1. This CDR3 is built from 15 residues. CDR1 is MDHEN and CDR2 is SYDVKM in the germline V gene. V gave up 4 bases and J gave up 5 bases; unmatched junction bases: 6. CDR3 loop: CASSSGDRANNEQFF. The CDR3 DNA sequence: TGTGCCAGCAGTTCCGGGGACAGGGCCAACAATGAGCAGTTCTTC.

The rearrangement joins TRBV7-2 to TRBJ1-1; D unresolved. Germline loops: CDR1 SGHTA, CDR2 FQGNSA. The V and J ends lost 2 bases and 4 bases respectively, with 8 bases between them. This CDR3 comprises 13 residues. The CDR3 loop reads CASSLFEGTEAFF. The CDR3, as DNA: TGTGCCAGCAGCTTATTTGAGGGCACTGAAGCTTTCTTT.

The CDR3 DNA follows: TGCGCCAGCAGCCAAGGGTCATGGCTTAACCGCACAGATACGCAGTATTTT. It yields the protein CASSQGSWLNRTDTQYF. This chain connects TRBV4-1 to TRBJ2-3; no clear D gene. Trimming took off 1 base at V and 1 base at J, with 15 bases between the two ends. The length of the CDR3 is 17 residues. Looked up from germline, CDR1 is MGHRA and CDR2 is YSYEKL.

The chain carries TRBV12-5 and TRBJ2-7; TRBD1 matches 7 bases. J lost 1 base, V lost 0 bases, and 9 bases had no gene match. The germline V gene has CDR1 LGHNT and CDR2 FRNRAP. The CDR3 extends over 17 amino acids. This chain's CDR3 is CASGLVLGTVPSYEQYF. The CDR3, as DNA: TGTGCTAGTGGTTTGGTACTAGGGACAGTTCCATCCTACGAGCAGTACTTC.

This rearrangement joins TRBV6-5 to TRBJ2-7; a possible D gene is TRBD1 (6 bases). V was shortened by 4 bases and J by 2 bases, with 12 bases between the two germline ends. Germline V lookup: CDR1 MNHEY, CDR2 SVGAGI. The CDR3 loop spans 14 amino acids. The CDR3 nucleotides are TGTGCCAGCAGTTTCAGGGGTCAAACCTACGAGCAGTACTTC. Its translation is CASSFRGQTYEQYF.

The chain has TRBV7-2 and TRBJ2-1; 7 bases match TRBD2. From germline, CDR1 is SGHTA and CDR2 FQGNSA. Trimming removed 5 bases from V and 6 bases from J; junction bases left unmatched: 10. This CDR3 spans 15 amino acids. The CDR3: CASSHRWEGRNEQFF. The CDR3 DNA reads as TGTGCCAGCAGCCATCGCTGGGAGGGCCGCAATGAGCAGTTCTTC.

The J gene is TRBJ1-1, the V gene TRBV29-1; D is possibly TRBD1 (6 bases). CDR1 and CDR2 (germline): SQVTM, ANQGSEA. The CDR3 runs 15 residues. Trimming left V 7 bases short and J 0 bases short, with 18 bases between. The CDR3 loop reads CSASGGAVVNTEAFF. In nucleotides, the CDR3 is TGCAGCGCCTCTGGGGGCGCGGTCGTGAACACTGAAGCTTTCTTT. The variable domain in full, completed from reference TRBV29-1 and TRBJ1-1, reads SAVISQKPSRDICQRGTSLTIQCQVDSQVTMMFWYRQQPGQSLTLIATANQGSEATYESGFVIDKFPISRPNLTFSTLTVSNMSPEDSSIYLCSASGGAVVNTEAFFGQGTRLTVV.

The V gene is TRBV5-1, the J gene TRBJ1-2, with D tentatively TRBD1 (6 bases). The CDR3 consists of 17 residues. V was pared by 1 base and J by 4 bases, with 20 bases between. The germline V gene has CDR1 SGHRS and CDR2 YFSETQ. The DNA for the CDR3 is TGCGCCAGCAGCTTGTCCGACAGGAGGAATGTGAGCTATGGCTACACCTTC. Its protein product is CASSLSDRRNVSYGYTF.

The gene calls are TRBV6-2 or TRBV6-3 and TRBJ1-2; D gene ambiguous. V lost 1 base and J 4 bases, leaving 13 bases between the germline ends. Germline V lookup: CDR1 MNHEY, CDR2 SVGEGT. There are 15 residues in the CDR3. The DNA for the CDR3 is TGTGCCAGCAGTTACTTGACCTCCTCGGGCTATGGCTACACCTTC. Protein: CASSYLTSSGYGYTF.

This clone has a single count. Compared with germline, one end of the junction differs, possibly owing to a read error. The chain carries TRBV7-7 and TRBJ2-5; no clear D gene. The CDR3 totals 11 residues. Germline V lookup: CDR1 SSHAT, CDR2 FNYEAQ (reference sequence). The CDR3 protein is CASSSKETQYF. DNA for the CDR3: TGTGCTAGCAGCTCCAAAGAGACCCAGTACTTC.

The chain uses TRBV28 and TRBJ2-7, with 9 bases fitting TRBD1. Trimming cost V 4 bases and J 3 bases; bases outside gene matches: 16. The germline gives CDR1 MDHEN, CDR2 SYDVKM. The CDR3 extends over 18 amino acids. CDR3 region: CASSSGQGSPFLFYEQYF. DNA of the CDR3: TGTGCCAGCAGTTCCGGACAGGGGAGCCCCTTTTTATTCTACGAGCAGTACTTC.

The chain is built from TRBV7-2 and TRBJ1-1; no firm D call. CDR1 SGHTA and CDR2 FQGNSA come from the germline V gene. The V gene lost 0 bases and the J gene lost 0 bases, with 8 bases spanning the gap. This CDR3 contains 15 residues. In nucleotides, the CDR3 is TGTGCCAGCAGCTTAGCCTGGGCCGTGAACACTGAAGCTTTCTTT. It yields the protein CASSLAWAVNTEAFF. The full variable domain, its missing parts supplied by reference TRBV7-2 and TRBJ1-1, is GAGVSQSPSNKVTEKGKDVELRCDPISGHTALYWYRQSLGQGLEFLIYFQGNSAPDKSGLPSDRFSAERTGGSVSTLTIQRTQQEDSAVYLCASSLAWAVNTEAFFGQGTRLTVV.

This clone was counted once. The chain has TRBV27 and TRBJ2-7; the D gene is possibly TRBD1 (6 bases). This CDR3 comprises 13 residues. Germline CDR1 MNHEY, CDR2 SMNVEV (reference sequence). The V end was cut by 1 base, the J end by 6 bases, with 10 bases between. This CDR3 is CASSLWGLGEQYF. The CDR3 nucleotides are TGTGCCAGCAGTTTATGGGGGCTTGGCGAGCAGTACTTC.

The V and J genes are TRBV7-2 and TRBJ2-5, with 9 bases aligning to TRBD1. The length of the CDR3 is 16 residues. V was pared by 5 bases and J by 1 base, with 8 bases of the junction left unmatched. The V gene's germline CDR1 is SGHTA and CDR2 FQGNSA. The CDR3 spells CASSPQGAGIQETQYF. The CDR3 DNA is TGTGCCAGCAGCCCACAGGGGGCGGGAATCCAAGAGACCCAGTACTTC.

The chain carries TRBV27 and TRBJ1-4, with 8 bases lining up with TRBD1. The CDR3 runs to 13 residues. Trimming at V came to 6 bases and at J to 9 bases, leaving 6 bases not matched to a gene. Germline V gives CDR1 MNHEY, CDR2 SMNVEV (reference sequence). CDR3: CASSPRTGQKLFF. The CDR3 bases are TGTGCCAGCAGCCCTCGGACAGGGCAAAAACTGTTTTTT.

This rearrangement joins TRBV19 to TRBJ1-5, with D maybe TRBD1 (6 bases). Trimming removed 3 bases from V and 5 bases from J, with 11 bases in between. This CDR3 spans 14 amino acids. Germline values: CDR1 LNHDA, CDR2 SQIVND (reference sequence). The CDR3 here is CASSMQGWDQPQHF. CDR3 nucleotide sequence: TGTGCCAGTAGTATGCAGGGGTGGGATCAGCCCCAGCATTTT.

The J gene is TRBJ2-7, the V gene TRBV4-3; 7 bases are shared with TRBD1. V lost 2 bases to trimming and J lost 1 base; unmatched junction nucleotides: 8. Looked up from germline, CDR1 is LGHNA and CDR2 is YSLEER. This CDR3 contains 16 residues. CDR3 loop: CASSQPARGTSYEQYF. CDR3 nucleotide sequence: TGCGCCAGCAGCCAACCTGCCAGGGGGACATCCTACGAGCAGTACTTC.

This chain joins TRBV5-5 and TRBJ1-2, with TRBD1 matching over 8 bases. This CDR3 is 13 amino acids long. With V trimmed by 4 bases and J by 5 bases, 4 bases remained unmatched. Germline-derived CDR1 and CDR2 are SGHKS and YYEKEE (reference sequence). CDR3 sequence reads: CASSPGGGYGYTF. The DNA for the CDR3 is TGTGCCAGCAGCCCAGGGGGCGGATATGGCTACACCTTC.

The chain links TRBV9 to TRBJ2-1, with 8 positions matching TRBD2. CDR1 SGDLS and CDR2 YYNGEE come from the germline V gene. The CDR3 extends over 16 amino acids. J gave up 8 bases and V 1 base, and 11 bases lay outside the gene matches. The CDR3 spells CASSVLGTSSRDEQFF. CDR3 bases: TGTGCCAGCAGCGTACTCGGGACTAGTAGTAGAGATGAGCAGTTCTTC.

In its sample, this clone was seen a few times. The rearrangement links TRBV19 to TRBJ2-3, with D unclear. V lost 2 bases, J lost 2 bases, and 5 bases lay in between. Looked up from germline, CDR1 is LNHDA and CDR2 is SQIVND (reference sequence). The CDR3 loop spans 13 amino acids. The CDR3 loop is CASSISYTDTQYF. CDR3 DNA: TGTGCCAGTAGTATAAGCTACACAGATACGCAGTATTTT. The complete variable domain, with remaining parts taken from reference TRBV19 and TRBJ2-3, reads DGGITQSPKYLFRKEGQNVTLSCEQNLNHDAMYWYRQDPGQGLRLIYYSQIVNDFQKGDIAEGYSVSREKKESFPLTVTSAQKNPTAFYLCASSISYTDTQYFGPGTRLTVL.

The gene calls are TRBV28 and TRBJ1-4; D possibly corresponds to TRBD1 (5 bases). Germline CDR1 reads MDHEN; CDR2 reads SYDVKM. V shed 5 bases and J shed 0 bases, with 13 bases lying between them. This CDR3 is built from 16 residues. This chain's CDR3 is CASSPGLGPTNEKLFF. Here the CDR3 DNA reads TGTGCCAGCAGTCCCGGCTTGGGGCCAACTAATGAAAAACTGTTTTTT. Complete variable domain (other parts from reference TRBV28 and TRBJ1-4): DVKVTQSSRYLVKRTGEKVFLECVQDMDHENMFWYRQDPGLGLRLIYFSYDVKMKEKGDIPEGYSVSREKKERFSLILESASTNQTSMYLCASSPGLGPTNEKLFFGSGTQLSVL.